Each of the 2 T cell receptor beta chains below was sequenced from the same sample in a study of T cell repertoires in cytomegalovirus infection. TCRdb re-analysed the reads in MiXCR, keeping a single row per CDR3 protein. Among roughly 730,000 distinct CDR3 sequences listed, around a third were seen once. These receptors' targets are unknown. The sample here was cultured PBMCs, taken from culture after CMV antigen stimulation. The source is a human donor in good health (CMV status not recorded). Some clones in this sample may be carry-over from other donors' samples.

The chain couples TRBV6-6 to TRBJ2-2; 12 bases line up with TRBD2. CDR1 is MNHNY and CDR2 is SVGAGI in the germline V gene (reference sequence). J lost 6 bases, V lost 7 bases, and 6 bases had no gene match. This CDR3 comprises 15 residues. The CDR3 is CASTLAGGQSGELFF. In nucleotides, the CDR3 is TGTGCCAGCACCCTAGCGGGGGGGCAGTCCGGGGAGCTGTTTTTT.

V usage is TRBV20-1 and J usage is TRBJ2-6; 8 bases agree with TRBD1. The trim removed 6 bases at V and 0 bases at J, leaving 7 bases unmatched. This CDR3 comprises 16 residues. Germline V CDR1 and CDR2: DFQATT, SNEGSKA (reference sequence). DNA of the CDR3: TGCAGTGCCGCGACAGGGGCGGACTCTGGGGCCAACGTCCTGACTTTC. Protein sequence: CSAATGADSGANVLTF.